The 14 T cell receptor beta chains listed next were all sequenced from one sample in a study of shared clonotypes between healthy human individuals. Naive CD8 cells were CD45RO-negative, positively selected for CCR7, excluding terminally differentiated effector memory CD45RA+ cells. TCRdb's copy holds only in-frame clones and misses some; the assay was immunoSEQ multiplex PCR. This repertoire shows millions of clones, approximately 95% found once; its top ten account for about 1.1%. The material sequenced was naive CD8+ T cells sorted from blood. The receptors were gathered from a young man in good health.

The V gene is TRBV15, the J gene TRBJ1-2; a weak D match, TRBD1 (6 bases). This CDR3 contains 16 residues. Germline V gene data show CDR1 as LNHNV and CDR2 as YYDKDF (reference sequence). Deletions cut 2 bases from V and 4 bases from J, with 17 bases between. This CDR3 is CATSRSRGEEGYGYTF. In DNA form, the CDR3 reads TGTGCCACCAGCAGAAGTAGGGGGGAAGAAGGCTATGGCTACACCTTC.

This chain links TRBV2 with TRBJ2-7, with D hard to call. There are 16 residues in the CDR3. Between the trimmed V and J ends, which lost 6 bases and 0 bases, there was a span of 18 bases. Per germline, CDR1 SNHLY and CDR2 FYNNEI. The DNA for the CDR3 is TGTGCCAGCAGCCCGGAAAACCCTCCAAGCTCCTACGAGCAGTACTTC. Translation: CASSPENPPSSYEQYF.

The chain links TRBV21-1 to TRBJ1-5; TRBD1 is taken as the D call from the table, unchecked against the DNA. TRBV21-1 is marked as a pseudogene. This CDR3 has 14 residues. The CDR3 is CASNLGQKDQPQHF. CDR3 in DNA: TGTGCCAGCAATTTAGGACAGAAAGATCAGCCCCAGCATTTT.

This chain connects TRBV4-1 to TRBJ2-7; possible D gene TRBD1, 5 bases. Trimming removed 2 bases at V and 7 bases at J, with 21 bases between. Germline CDR1 and CDR2: MGHRA and YSYEKL. The CDR3 loop spans 16 amino acids. CDR3 nucleotides: TGCGCCAGCAGCCAAAGCATCGGGTCAGCGAAGGGGGAGCAGTACTTC. Its translation: CASSQSIGSAKGEQYF.

The rearrangement uses TRBV5-6 and TRBJ2-3; D perhaps matches TRBD2 (6 bases). This CDR3 spans 13 amino acids. V was clipped by 3 bases and J by 5 bases, with 10 bases between them. Germline values: CDR1 SGHDT, CDR2 YYEEEE. CDR3 residues: CASSWQGGDTQYF. The CDR3, as DNA: TGTGCCAGCAGCTGGCAGGGAGGAGATACGCAGTATTTT.

A single count supports this clone. The gene calls are TRBV7-2 and TRBJ1-5, with D uncertain. The V gene's germline CDR1 is SGHTA and CDR2 FQGNSA. The CDR3 length is 17 residues. The V end lost 1 base, the J end lost 3 bases, and 16 bases lay between the germline ends. CDR3 loop: CASSLGEIAHLNQPQHF. The CDR3 coding sequence is TGTGCCAGCAGCTTAGGCGAGATTGCACATCTCAATCAGCCCCAGCATTTT.

The chain links TRBV9 to TRBJ2-2; D possibly corresponds to TRBD1 (5 bases). With 3 bases removed from V and 1 base from J, the gap between germline ends came to 7 bases. The CDR3 length is 14 residues. CDR1 is SGDLS, CDR2 YYNGEE, per germline. CDR3 loop: CASSGGQNTGELFF. In DNA, the CDR3 is TGTGCCAGCAGCGGCGGACAGAACACCGGGGAGCTGTTTTTT.

This chain connects TRBV7-8 to TRBJ2-5, with no clear D. The CDR3 loop spans 13 amino acids. Trimming removed 2 bases at V and 2 bases at J, with 6 bases between. Germline-derived CDR1 and CDR2 are SGHVS and FQNEAQ. DNA for the CDR3: TGTGCCAGCAGCTTAAACAGTCAAGAGACCCAGTACTTC. Protein: CASSLNSQETQYF.

To note about this clone: This CDR3 is also generated by other DNA sequences in the sample. V gene TRBV5-6 combines with J gene TRBJ2-1, with D unresolved. The CDR3 loop spans 12 amino acids. The V gene lost 2 bases and the J gene lost 5 bases, with 5 bases spanning the gap. Germline assignment: CDR1 SGHDT and CDR2 YYEEEE. CDR3 region: CASSFQNNEQFF. The CDR3 DNA is TGTGCCAGCAGCTTTCAGAACAATGAGCAGTTCTTC.

The V gene is TRBV6-5, the J gene TRBJ1-6; D remains unclear. This CDR3 has 14 amino acids. Germline CDR1 reads MNHEY; CDR2 reads SVGAGI. V was shortened by 0 bases and J by 9 bases, with 9 bases between the two germline ends. The CDR3 here is CASSYSTSGSPLHF. In DNA form, the CDR3 reads TGTGCCAGCAGTTACTCGACATCCGGTTCACCCCTCCACTTT.

This clone showed up just once. The V gene is TRBV5-6, the J gene TRBJ1-1, with D perhaps matching TRBD1 (5 bases). Germline CDR1 reads SGHDT; CDR2 reads YYEEEE. The CDR3 is made up of 14 amino acids. V lost 5 bases and J 3 bases, leaving 14 bases between the germline ends. In nucleotides, the CDR3 is TGTGCCAGCAGGCAGGGATTAGGGGACACTGAAGCTTTCTTT. Amino acid sequence: CASRQGLGDTEAFF.

The genes are TRBV6-6 and TRBJ2-3; 10 bases align to TRBD2. Unmatched junction bases numbered 10, after V lost 8 bases and J lost 2 bases. This CDR3 region has 16 residues. Per the germline V gene, CDR1 is MNHNY and CDR2 is SVGAGI (reference sequence). The CDR3 sequence is CASSWLAGEITDTQYF. CDR3 sequence (DNA): TGTGCCAGCTCATGGCTAGCGGGAGAGATCACAGATACGCAGTATTTT.

The chain joins TRBV5-6 to TRBJ2-7; D is undetermined. Germline assignment: CDR1 SGHDT and CDR2 YYEEEE. With 2 bases removed from V and 3 bases from J, the gap between germline ends came to 12 bases. The CDR3 is 14 residues long. The CDR3 is CASSLGTIIYEQYF. DNA of the CDR3: TGTGCCAGCAGCTTAGGTACGATAATCTACGAGCAGTACTTC.

The chain employs TRBV7-9 and TRBJ1-6; TRBD1 aligns across 10 bases. The CDR3 length is 15 residues. In germline, CDR1 is SEHNR, CDR2 FQNEAQ (reference sequence). V trimming: 1 base; J trimming: 8 bases; junction bases outside the gene matches: 2. CDR3 region: CASSLVGQGDSPLHF. The CDR3 region has the DNA TGTGCCAGCAGCTTAGTTGGACAGGGGGATTCACCCCTCCACTTT.